The 32 T cell receptor beta chains reported below all come from one sample, sequenced in a study of T cell responses to AZD1222 COVID-19 vaccine. Clones were read by immunoSEQ multiplex PCR, and TCRdb kept only the in-frame ones, dropping some. Here the sample spans over 100,000 clones, around 90% being singletons. This specimen consisted of peripheral blood, obtained 28 days after the second AZD1222 dose. The receptors derive from an adult who received the AZD1222 COVID-19 vaccine.

This clone appeared a single time. The chain carries TRBV27 and TRBJ2-3; 9 bases align to TRBD1. This CDR3 comprises 15 residues. CDR1 is MNHEY and CDR2 is SMNVEV in the germline V gene (reference sequence). J lost 4 bases, V lost 6 bases, and 8 bases had no gene match. CDR3 sequence: CASRISWTGADTQYF. The CDR3 DNA sequence: TGTGCCAGCAGAATCAGTTGGACAGGGGCAGATACGCAGTATTTT.

The chain is built from TRBV7-8 and TRBJ1-1; D is unclear. This CDR3 is built from 13 residues. CDR1 and CDR2 (germline): SGHVS, FQNEAQ. V lost 5 bases, J lost 1 base, and 8 bases lay in between. This chain's CDR3 is CASSRQANTEAFF. CDR3 nucleotide sequence: TGTGCCAGCAGCCGCCAGGCGAACACTGAAGCTTTCTTT.

J is TRBJ2-5 and V is TRBV2, with D possibly being TRBD2 (5 bases). CDR3 length equals 13 residues. The germline CDR1 and CDR2 sequences are SNHLY and FYNNEI. The V gene lost 6 bases and the J gene lost 5 bases, with 13 bases spanning the gap. The CDR3 nucleotides are TGTGCCAGCAGACCCCGGGGAGAGGAGACCCAGTACTTC. Amino acid sequence: CASRPRGEETQYF.

The rearrangement links TRBV6-5 to TRBJ1-1, with D hard to call. Germline V gene data show CDR1 as MNHEY and CDR2 as SVGAGI. V lost 7 bases and J lost 5, with 20 bases in between. The CDR3 contains 15 residues. The CDR3 sequence is CASNSPAGVRTEAFF. CDR3 in DNA: TGTGCCAGCAACTCCCCCGCCGGGGTAAGAACTGAAGCTTTCTTT.

This chain links TRBV19 with TRBJ2-7, with D tentatively TRBD1 or TRBD2 (7 bases each). This CDR3 region has 14 residues. Germline V gives CDR1 LNHDA, CDR2 SQIVND (reference sequence). Trimming took off 6 bases at V and 4 bases at J, with 16 bases between the two ends. CDR3 nucleotides: TGTGCCAGTAGCCAGACAGGGAGGGGGTACGAGCAGTACTTC. Translation gives CASSQTGRGYEQYF.

The J gene is TRBJ1-2, the V gene TRBV7-2, with D possibly being TRBD1 (6 bases). The CDR3 is 15 amino acids. Germline V CDR1 and CDR2: SGHTA, FQGNSA. The V gene lost 4 bases and the J gene lost 8 bases, with 20 bases spanning the gap. The CDR3 DNA reads as TGTGCCAGCAGCTCGCTGGGGGGCCCCAATCGGGGCTACACCTTC. It codes for CASSSLGGPNRGYTF.

The chain employs TRBV5-6 and TRBJ1-2, with 7 bases fitting TRBD1. The CDR3 totals 13 residues. Germline CDR1 SGHDT, CDR2 YYEEEE. Losses at the gene ends were 4 bases for V and 8 bases for J; bases not matched to a gene: 8. CDR3 sequence: CASSIPGTVGYTF. The CDR3 nucleotides read TGTGCCAGCAGCATTCCCGGGACAGTAGGCTACACCTTC. The full variable domain, completed using reference TRBV5-6 and TRBJ1-2, is DAGVTQSPTHLIKTRGQQVTLRCSPKSGHDTVSWYQQALGQGPQFIFQYYEEEERQRGNFPDRFSGHQFPNYSSELNVNALLLGDSALYLCASSIPGTVGYTFGSGTRLTVV.

The chain recombines TRBV7-2 with TRBJ1-2, with D tentatively TRBD1 (5 bases). V shed 5 bases and J shed 4 bases, with 14 bases lying between them. The CDR3 spans 14 residues. Germline CDR1 and CDR2: SGHTA and FQGNSA. CDR3 region: CASSRRQTGYGYTF. CDR3 nucleotides: TGTGCCAGCAGCAGGCGACAGACCGGCTATGGCTACACCTTC.

The chain links TRBV28 to TRBJ2-7, with TRBD1 matching over 7 bases. Losses at the gene ends were 3 bases for V and 3 bases for J; bases not matched to a gene: 5. The CDR3 covers 14 residues. The germline gives CDR1 MDHEN, CDR2 SYDVKM. CDR3 nucleotide sequence: TGTGCCAGCAGTTTCGGGACAGCCAACTACGAGCAGTACTTC. Translating it yields CASSFGTANYEQYF.

A single count supports this clone. This chain connects TRBV3-1 (or the pseudogene TRBV3-2) to TRBJ2-7; 7 nucleotides align to TRBD1. Germline-derived CDR1 and CDR2 are LGHDT and YNNKEL (reference sequence). Unmatched junction bases numbered 8, after V lost 2 bases and J lost 1 base. The CDR3 runs to 16 residues. This chain's CDR3 is CASSQNCRDSSYEQYF. CDR3 coding DNA: TGTGCCAGCAGCCAAAATTGTCGGGACAGTTCCTACGAGCAGTACTTC.

V gene TRBV7-6 combines with J gene TRBJ1-6; D is possibly TRBD1 (5 bases). This CDR3 spans 13 amino acids. The germline V and J ends were trimmed by 5 bases and 7 bases, with 9 bases remaining between them. The germline V gene has CDR1 SGHVS and CDR2 FNYEAQ. The CDR3 protein is CASSRGPNSPLHF. As DNA, the CDR3 is TGTGCCAGCAGCAGGGGCCCAAATTCACCCCTCCACTTT.

V and J are TRBV7-9 and TRBJ2-2; D call uncertain. The CDR3 sequence is 14 residues long. With 5 bases removed from V and 4 bases from J, the gap between germline ends came to 11 bases. Germline V lookup: CDR1 SEHNR, CDR2 FQNEAQ (reference sequence). The CDR3 region is CASSPPDRTGELFF. The CDR3 nucleotides read TGTGCCAGCAGCCCACCTGACCGCACCGGGGAGCTGTTTTTT.

The chain has TRBV2 and TRBJ1-1; no firm D call. Looked up from germline, CDR1 is SNHLY and CDR2 is FYNNEI. This CDR3 is built from 12 residues. Deletions cut 7 bases from V and 0 bases from J, with 6 bases between. The CDR3 DNA is TGTGCCAGCATTAGGTTGAACACTGAAGCTTTCTTT. Its translation is CASIRLNTEAFF.

Only one count was recorded for this clone. This chain joins TRBV7-8 and TRBJ2-3, with D perhaps assigned TRBD1 or TRBD2 (5 bases each). The germline V gene has CDR1 SGHVS and CDR2 FQNEAQ. V was pared by 1 base and J by 6 bases, with 8 bases between. The CDR3 spans 13 residues. The CDR3 DNA follows: TGTGCCAGCAGCTTAGGGGGACCCGATACGCAGTATTTT. Translated: CASSLGGPDTQYF.

The chain uses TRBV3-1 (or the pseudogene TRBV3-2) and TRBJ2-3; possible D gene TRBD1, 5 bases. Germline assignment: CDR1 LGHDT and CDR2 YNNKEL (reference sequence). This CDR3 has 14 residues. V was clipped by 2 bases and J by 3 bases, with 9 bases between them. The CDR3: CASSQQGYTDTQYF. CDR3 DNA: TGTGCCAGCAGCCAACAGGGCTATACAGATACGCAGTATTTT.

The V gene is TRBV3-1 (or the pseudogene TRBV3-2), the J gene TRBJ2-1, with a tentative D call TRBD1 (6 bases). The CDR3 consists of 16 residues. The germline CDR1 and CDR2 sequences are LGHDT and YNNKEL (reference sequence). With 4 bases removed from V and 6 bases from J, the gap between germline ends came to 19 bases. CDR3 sequence: CASSRKDRLCCNEQFF. CDR3 nucleotides: TGTGCCAGCAGCCGAAAAGACAGGCTGTGTTGCAATGAGCAGTTCTTC.

This chain's CDR3 is CASSPATSSPTETQYF. CDR3 bases: TGTGCCAGCAGCCCAGCGACTAGCTCGCCTACCGAGACCCAGTACTTC. The rearrangement links TRBV7-2 to TRBJ2-5, with 7 bases matching TRBD2. Germline-derived CDR1 and CDR2 are SGHTA and FQGNSA. CDR3 size: 16 residues. V was clipped by 5 bases and J by 5 bases; unmatched bases: 14.

This clone appeared once. J is TRBJ2-1 and V is TRBV19; no clear D gene. Germline V gene sequence: CDR1 LNHDA, CDR2 SQIVND (reference sequence). Trimming left V 8 bases short and J 3 bases short, with 5 bases between. The CDR3 loop spans 11 amino acids. For the CDR3, the DNA is TGTGCCAGTGCCCACTACAATGAGCAGTTCTTC. It codes for CASAHYNEQFF.

This chain joins TRBV7-6 and TRBJ1-4; maybe TRBD1 (6 bases). V was cut by 2 bases and J by 7 bases, with 14 bases left in between. Germline values: CDR1 SGHVS, CDR2 FNYEAQ. The CDR3 is 15 residues long. CDR3 sequence reads: CASSLIGGLSEKLFF. DNA for the CDR3: TGTGCCAGCAGCTTAATTGGGGGGCTTAGTGAAAAACTGTTTTTT.

In this sample, this clone turned up many times. V usage is TRBV4-3 and J usage is TRBJ1-1; no clear D. The germline CDR1 and CDR2 sequences are LGHNA and YSLEER. V was pared by 1 base and J by 5 bases, with 14 bases between. This CDR3 comprises 15 residues. The CDR3 DNA reads as TGCGCCAGCAGCCAAGTATACCAGGTGGATACTGAAGCTTTCTTT. It translates to CASSQVYQVDTEAFF.

J is TRBJ1-4 and V is TRBV5-1; tentatively, D is TRBD1 (5 bases). This CDR3 region has 13 residues. The V end was cut by 4 bases, the J end by 9 bases, with 13 bases between. Germline CDR1 SGHRS, CDR2 YFSETQ. CDR3 in amino acids: CASSPIGAQKLFF. DNA for the CDR3: TGCGCCAGCAGCCCTATCGGGGCCCAAAAACTGTTTTTT.

This rearrangement joins TRBV6-5 to TRBJ1-1; D remains ambiguous. Germline CDR1 reads MNHEY; CDR2 reads SVGAGI. This CDR3 spans 14 amino acids. Trimming took off 0 bases at V and 2 bases at J, with 7 bases between the two ends. The CDR3 is CASSYSIVNTEAFF. CDR3 nucleotide sequence: TGTGCCAGCAGTTACTCGATTGTTAACACTGAAGCTTTCTTT.

The chain has TRBV6-2 or TRBV6-3 and TRBJ2-7; 15 nucleotides agree with TRBD2. V shed 6 bases, J shed 0 bases, and the junction held 9 bases outside the gene matches. CDR3 length: 18 amino acids. The germline CDR1 and CDR2 sequences are MNHEY and SVGEGT. The CDR3 region is CASSKPGTSGGSSYEQYF. CDR3 coding DNA: TGTGCCAGCAGCAAACCTGGGACTAGCGGGGGGAGCTCCTACGAGCAGTACTTC.

This clone appeared a few times. The CDR3 nucleotides read TGTGCCAGCAGTTTCTTGCTGGAGGACACCGGGGAGCTGTTTTTT. It translates to CASSFLLEDTGELFF. The chain uses TRBV27 and TRBJ2-2, with D tentatively TRBD2 (5 bases). Trimming took 3 bases from V and 3 from J, leaving 11 bases between them. CDR1 is MNHEY, CDR2 SMNVEV, per germline (reference sequence). This CDR3 region has 15 residues.

The chain couples TRBV3-1 (or the pseudogene TRBV3-2) to TRBJ2-1; D might be TRBD1 (5 bases). Germline-derived CDR1 and CDR2 are LGHDT and YNNKEL (reference sequence). CDR3 length equals 14 residues. V lost 6 bases to trimming and J lost 7 bases, with 16 bases between them. The CDR3 loop reads CASREDRATNEQFF. DNA for the CDR3: TGTGCCAGCAGAGAAGACAGAGCCACTAATGAGCAGTTCTTC.

This clone was observed a single time. The V and J genes are TRBV28 and TRBJ1-1, with D unclear. The V end was cut by 4 bases, the J end by 1 base, with 19 bases between. CDR3 size: 17 residues. Germline V gene data show CDR1 as MDHEN and CDR2 as SYDVKM. The chain's CDR3 is CASSSGSRVGSNTEAFF. Written as DNA, the CDR3 is TGTGCCAGCAGTTCCGGATCGCGGGTCGGGTCGAACACTGAAGCTTTCTTT.

This clone has only a few counts. This chain links TRBV19 with TRBJ1-6; possibly TRBD1 for D (5 bases). The V gene's germline CDR1 is LNHDA and CDR2 SQIVND (reference sequence). This CDR3 is built from 15 residues. Trimming took 6 bases from V and 6 from J, leaving 15 bases between them. CDR3 loop: CASRTTGSGNSPLHF. As DNA, the CDR3 is TGTGCCAGTAGAACAACAGGCTCCGGTAATTCACCCCTCCACTTT.

This chain connects TRBV3-1 (or the pseudogene TRBV3-2) to TRBJ1-1; D unclear. V gave up 2 bases and J gave up 4 bases, with 8 bases separating them. The CDR3 length is 13 residues. The V gene's germline CDR1 is LGHDT and CDR2 YNNKEL (reference sequence). The CDR3 region is CASSQRPGTEAFF. The CDR3 DNA reads TGTGCCAGCAGCCAACGTCCAGGCACTGAAGCTTTCTTT.

J is TRBJ1-5 and V is TRBV4-1, with 7 bases matching TRBD1. The length of the CDR3 is 17 residues. After removal of 0 bases from V and 4 bases from J, the junction contained 9 bases not matched to a gene. Germline V CDR1 and CDR2: MGHRA, YSYEKL. CDR3 amino acids: CASSQDPVKGANQPQHF. Here the CDR3 DNA reads TGCGCCAGCAGCCAAGACCCCGTGAAGGGGGCAAATCAGCCCCAGCATTTT.

The rearrangement links TRBV14 to TRBJ1-6; 9 bases agree with TRBD1. The germline gives CDR1 SGHDN, CDR2 FVKESK. Trimming took 3 bases from V and 9 from J; bases not matched to a gene: 9. The CDR3 has 16 amino acids. CDR3: CASSHLDRGLSSPLHF. The CDR3 DNA follows: TGTGCCAGCAGCCACCTGGACAGGGGCCTCAGTTCACCCCTCCACTTT.

This sequence joins TRBV6-5 and TRBJ2-1; 8 bases fit TRBD1. CDR1 MNHEY and CDR2 SVGAGI come from the germline V gene. This CDR3 has 15 residues. V trimming: 6 bases; J trimming: 4 bases; junction bases outside the gene matches: 8. As DNA, the CDR3 is TGTGCCAGCAGCGCGCGGGACAGGCATTACAATGAGCAGTTCTTC. It translates to CASSARDRHYNEQFF.

This chain uses TRBV14 with TRBJ2-7; 14 bases align to TRBD2. V was clipped by 4 bases and J by 6 bases; unmatched bases: 5. Germline loops: CDR1 SGHDN, CDR2 FVKESK. The CDR3 consists of 15 residues. The DNA for the CDR3 is TGTGCCAGCAGCCTAGCGGGACTAGCGGGGGTCGAGCAGTACTTC. This codes for CASSLAGLAGVEQYF.